This T cell receptor beta chain is drawn from a study of T cells after posttransplantation cyclophosphamide. Study observations and caveats: TRB overlap between skin or GI tissue T cells and blood was limited. After PTCy, TRB diversity resembled that of CNI/methotrexate controls.

The CDR3 sequence is 14 residues long. J lost 1 base, V lost 7 bases, and 6 bases had no gene match. Germline lookup yields CDR1 LNHDA and CDR2 SQIVND (reference sequence). Sequencing was performed with immunoSEQ multiplex PCR; in TCRdb, only in-frame clones are kept and a portion is missing. The sample holds 30,000 to 35,000 clones, and no clone turns up only once. This clone occurred many times. As yet, its antigen is unknown. This chain links TRBV19 with TRBJ1-1, with TRBD1 identical over 7 bases. What was sequenced was PBMCs. This sequence was found in a woman aged 25 to 39 in good health and a related stem cell transplant donor. CDR3 DNA: TGTGCCAGTACCCTGGGACAGCGGAACACTGAAGCTTTCTTT. As protein: CASTLGQRNTEAFF.